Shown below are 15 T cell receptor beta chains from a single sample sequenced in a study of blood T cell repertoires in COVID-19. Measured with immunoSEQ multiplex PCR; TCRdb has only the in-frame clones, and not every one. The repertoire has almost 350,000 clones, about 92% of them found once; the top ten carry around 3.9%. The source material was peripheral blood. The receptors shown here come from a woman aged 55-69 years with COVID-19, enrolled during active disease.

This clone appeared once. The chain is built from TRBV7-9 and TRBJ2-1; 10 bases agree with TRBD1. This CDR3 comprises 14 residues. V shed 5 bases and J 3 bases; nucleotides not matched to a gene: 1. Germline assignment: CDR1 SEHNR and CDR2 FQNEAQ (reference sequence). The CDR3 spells CASSRTGGYNEQFF. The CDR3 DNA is TGTGCCAGCAGCAGGACAGGGGGCTACAATGAGCAGTTCTTC.

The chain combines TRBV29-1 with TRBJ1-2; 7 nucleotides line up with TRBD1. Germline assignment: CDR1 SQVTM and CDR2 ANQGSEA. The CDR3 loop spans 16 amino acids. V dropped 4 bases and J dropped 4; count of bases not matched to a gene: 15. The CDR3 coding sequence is TGCAGCGTTGCCGTTGGGACAGACCGCTGGGGCTATGGCTACACCTTC. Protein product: CSVAVGTDRWGYGYTF.

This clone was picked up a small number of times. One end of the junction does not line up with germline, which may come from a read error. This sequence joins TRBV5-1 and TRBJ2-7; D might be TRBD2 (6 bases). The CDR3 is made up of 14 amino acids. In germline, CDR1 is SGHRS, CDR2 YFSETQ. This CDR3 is CASSLGGISNEQYF. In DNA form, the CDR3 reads TGCGCCAGCAGCTTGGGCGGGATCTCCAACGAGCAGTACTTC.

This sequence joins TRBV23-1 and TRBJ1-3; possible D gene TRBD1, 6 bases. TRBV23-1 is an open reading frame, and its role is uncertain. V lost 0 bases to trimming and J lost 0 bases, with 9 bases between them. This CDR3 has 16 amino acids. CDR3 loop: CASSQSGGPSGNTIYF. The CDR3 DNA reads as TGCGCCAGCAGTCAATCGGGGGGGCCCTCTGGAAACACCATATATTTT.

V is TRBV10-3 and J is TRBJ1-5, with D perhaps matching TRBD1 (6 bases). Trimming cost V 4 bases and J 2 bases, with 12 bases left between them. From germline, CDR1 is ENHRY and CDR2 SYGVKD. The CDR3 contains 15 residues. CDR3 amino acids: CAISVAGAGNQPQHF. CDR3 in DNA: TGTGCCATCAGTGTCGCGGGGGCTGGCAATCAGCCCCAGCATTTT.

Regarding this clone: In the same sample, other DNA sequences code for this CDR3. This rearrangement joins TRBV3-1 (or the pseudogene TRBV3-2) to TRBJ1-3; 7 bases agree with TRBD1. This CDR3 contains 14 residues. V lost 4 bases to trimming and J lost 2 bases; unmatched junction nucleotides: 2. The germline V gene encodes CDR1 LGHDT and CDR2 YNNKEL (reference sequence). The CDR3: CASSLQGAGNTIYF. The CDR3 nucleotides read TGTGCCAGCAGCCTCCAGGGGGCTGGAAACACCATATATTTT.

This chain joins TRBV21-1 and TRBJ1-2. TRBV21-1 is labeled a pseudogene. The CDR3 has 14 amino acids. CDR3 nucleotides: TGTGCCAGCAGCAAAGTAGACTTCACGAGGGGCTACACCTTC. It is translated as CASSKVDFTRGYTF.

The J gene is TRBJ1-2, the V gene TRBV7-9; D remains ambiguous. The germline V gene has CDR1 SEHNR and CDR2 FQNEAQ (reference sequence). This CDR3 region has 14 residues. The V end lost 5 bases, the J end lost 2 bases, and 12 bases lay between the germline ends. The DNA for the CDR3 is TGTGCCAGCAGCAGAGACGCGGAAAACTATGGCTACACCTTC. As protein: CASSRDAENYGYTF.

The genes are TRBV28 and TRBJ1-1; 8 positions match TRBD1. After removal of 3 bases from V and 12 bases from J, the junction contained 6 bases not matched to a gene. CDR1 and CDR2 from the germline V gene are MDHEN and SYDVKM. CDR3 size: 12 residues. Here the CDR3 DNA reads TGTGCCAGCAGTTTCGGACAGGGTGGAACTTTCTTT. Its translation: CASSFGQGGTFF.

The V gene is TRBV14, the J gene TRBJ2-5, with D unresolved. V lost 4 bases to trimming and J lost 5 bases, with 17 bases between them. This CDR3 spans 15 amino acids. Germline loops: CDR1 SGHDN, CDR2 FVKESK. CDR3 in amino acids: CASSPGTVLGETQYF. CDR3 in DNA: TGTGCCAGCAGCCCCGGTACAGTTCTTGGCGAGACCCAGTACTTC.

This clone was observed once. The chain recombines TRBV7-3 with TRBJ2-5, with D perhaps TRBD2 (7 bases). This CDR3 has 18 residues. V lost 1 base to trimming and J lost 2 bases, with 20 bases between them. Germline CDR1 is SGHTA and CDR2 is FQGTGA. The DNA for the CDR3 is TGTGCCAGCAGCTTAAGGGGTACGGCGGGGGCGAGTCAAGAGACCCAGTACTTC. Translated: CASSLRGTAGASQETQYF. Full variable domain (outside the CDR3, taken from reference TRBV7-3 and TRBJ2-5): GAGVSQTPSNKVTEKGKYVELRCDPISGHTALYWYRQSLGQGPEFLIYFQGTGAADDSGLPNDRFFAVRPEGSVSTLKIQRTERGDSAVYLCASSLRGTAGASQETQYFGPGTRLLVL.

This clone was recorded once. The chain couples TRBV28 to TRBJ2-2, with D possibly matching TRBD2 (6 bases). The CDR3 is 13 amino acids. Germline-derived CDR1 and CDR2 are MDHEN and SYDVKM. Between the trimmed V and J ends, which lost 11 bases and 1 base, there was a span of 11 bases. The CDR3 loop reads CACGRRNTGELFF. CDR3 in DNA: TGTGCCTGTGGGAGGAGGAACACCGGGGAGCTGTTTTTT.

The CDR3: CASSSSGLLVTDTQYF. CDR3 DNA: TGTGCCAGCAGTTCGTCAGGGCTCTTGGTGACAGATACGCAGTATTTT. The chain carries TRBV28 and TRBJ2-3, with D possibly being TRBD1 (5 bases). The CDR3 spans 16 residues. Germline CDR1 MDHEN, CDR2 SYDVKM. V dropped 4 bases and J dropped 3 bases, with 17 bases sitting between them.

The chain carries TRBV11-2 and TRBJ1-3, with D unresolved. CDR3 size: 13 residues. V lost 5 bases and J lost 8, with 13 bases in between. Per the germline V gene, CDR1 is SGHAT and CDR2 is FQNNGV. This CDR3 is CASSHPPRDTIYF. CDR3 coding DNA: TGTGCCAGCAGCCATCCACCCCGAGACACCATATATTTT.

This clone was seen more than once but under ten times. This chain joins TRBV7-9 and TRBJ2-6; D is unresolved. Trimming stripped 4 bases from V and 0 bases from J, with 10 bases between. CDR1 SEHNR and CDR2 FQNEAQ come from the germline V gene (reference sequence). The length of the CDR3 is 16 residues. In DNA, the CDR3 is TGTGCCAGCAGCTCGGCCGCTAGCTCTGGGGCCAACGTCCTGACTTTC. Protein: CASSSAASSGANVLTF.